This passage covers 6 T cell receptor beta chains from one sample sequenced in a study of T cell responses to AZD1222 COVID-19 vaccine. TCRdb's table, derived via immunoSEQ multiplex PCR, lists solely in-frame clones and lacks some. The table lists some 48,000 clones, approximately 86% of them singletons. The sequenced sample was peripheral blood, obtained 28 days after the second AZD1222 dose. The receptors here all came from an adult who received the AZD1222 COVID-19 vaccine.

This clone was seen only a few times. The V call is TRBV7-2, the J call TRBJ2-1, with 11 bases aligning to TRBD2. Trimming took 7 bases from V and 7 from J; bases not matched to a gene: 9. There are 15 residues in the CDR3. Germline loops: CDR1 SGHTA, CDR2 FQGNSA. CDR3 sequence (DNA): TGTGCCAGCACTACTTCTAGCGGGAGGTGGAATGAGCAGTTCTTC. Translating gives CASTTSSGRWNEQFF.

The genes are TRBV20-1 and TRBJ1-3; 7 bases are a match to TRBD1. The length of the CDR3 is 16 residues. Germline V gene sequence: CDR1 DFQATT, CDR2 SNEGSKA (reference sequence). Trimming removed 3 bases from V and 3 bases from J; junction bases left unmatched: 11. CDR3 bases: TGCAGTGCTAGTCCCCGACAGGGAGTAAGTGGAAACACCATATATTTT. Amino acid sequence: CSASPRQGVSGNTIYF.

V gene TRBV18 combines with J gene TRBJ2-7, with D possibly matching TRBD1 (6 bases). Germline CDR1 and CDR2: KGHSH and LQKENI. This CDR3 comprises 13 residues. Trimming shortened V by 2 bases and J by 8 bases, and 13 bases separated the two germline ends. The CDR3 sequence is CASSPDRKEKQYF. The CDR3 coding sequence is TGTGCCAGCTCACCAGACAGGAAAGAGAAGCAGTACTTC.

The chain carries TRBV3-1 (or the pseudogene TRBV3-2) and TRBJ2-7; 12 bases match TRBD2. Unmatched junction bases numbered 5, after V lost 4 bases and J lost 4 bases. This CDR3 spans 15 amino acids. The germline CDR1 and CDR2 sequences are LGHDT and YNNKEL (reference sequence). CDR3 residues: CASSPTSGRRYEQYF. CDR3 DNA: TGTGCCAGCAGCCCGACTAGCGGGAGAAGGTACGAGCAGTACTTC.

This clone was seen just once. The V gene is TRBV12-3 or TRBV12-4, the J gene TRBJ2-3; D unclear. The CDR3 totals 12 residues. Trimming stripped 6 bases from V and 0 bases from J, with 4 bases between. Here the CDR3 reads CASRQSTDTQYF. CDR3 sequence (DNA): TGTGCCAGCAGACAGAGCACAGATACGCAGTATTTT.

V gene TRBV5-1 combines with J gene TRBJ1-2, with TRBD1 as a possible D gene (6 bases). CDR3 length: 15 amino acids. The germline CDR1 and CDR2 sequences are SGHRS and YFSETQ. V lost 3 bases, J lost 8 bases, and 20 bases lay in between. CDR3 sequence: CASSSFLGGRKGYTF. CDR3 bases: TGCGCCAGCAGCTCCTTCCTCGGGGGGCGGAAAGGCTACACCTTC.